The rows below give T cell receptor beta chains drawn from one sample of a study of control samples from healthy donors and cancer patients. Produced via immunoSEQ multiplex PCR; TCRdb's table is partial and in-frame only. The table lists tens of thousands of clones, about 87% of them singletons, with over 13% in the top ten. Sequences were obtained from blood. These receptors originate from a woman in her 70s in good health. The CDR3 runs from the conserved cysteine through the conserved F or W. The D gene is left open where the match is weak.

TRBJ1-2,TRBV29-1,NA,CSVEGPDKEANYGYTF
TRBJ2-3,TRBV7-9,TRBD2,CASSPPGLAVTDTQYF
TRBJ2-3,TRBV4-2,NA,CASSQAEGDTDTQYF
TRBJ1-2,TRBV6-5,NA,CASSWTERSGYTF
TRBJ1-2,TRBV5-4,TRBD1,CASSSIFPGQGKANYGYTF
TRBJ1-1,TRBV12-5,NA,CASGLVSDTEAFF
TRBJ2-2,TRBV30,TRBD2,CAWARLAGVAVTGELFF
TRBJ2-7,TRBV11-1,TRBD1,CASSLGDSLYEQYF
TRBJ2-3,TRBV12-5,NA,CASGLNTPADTQYF
TRBJ1-2,TRBV29-1,TRBD1,CSAGQDYGYTF
TRBJ2-1,TRBV10-3,NA,CAISTFGTHPSNEQFF
TRBJ1-6,TRBV12-3/TRBV12-4,TRBD1,CASSGQGRSPLHF
TRBJ1-1,TRBV19,NA,CASSMEERTEAFF
TRBJ2-7,TRBV5-1,NA,CASSLDGYEQYF
TRBJ1-2,TRBV12-3/TRBV12-4,NA,CASSLPGRRGYTF
TRBJ1-2,TRBV19,NA,CASSIGDQRYGYTF
TRBJ2-1,TRBV3-1/TRBV3-2,TRBD2,CASSQELAGHNEQFF
TRBJ1-2,TRBV2,NA,CASSAQEYGYTF
TRBJ1-2,TRBV10-2,NA,CATIAGSSGYTF
TRBJ1-2,TRBV9,NA,CASSATGGGYTF
NA,TRBV7-7,NA,CASSAGLAGVVPSTDTQHF
TRBJ2-1,TRBV7-2,NA,CASSLAAGANEQFF
TRBJ1-5,TRBV7-9,NA,CASSLTGKQPQHF
TRBJ2-5,TRBV5-6,TRBD2,CASRFRLAGGPSQETQYF
TRBJ2-2,TRBV28,NA,CASSLGLNTGELFF
TRBJ2-1,TRBV12-3/TRBV12-4,NA,CASSLGGHEQFF
TRBJ2-1,TRBV5-4,NA,CASSVSPGPQNEQFF
TRBJ1-4,TRBV9,NA,CASSDRDEKLFF
TRBJ2-3,TRBV2,TRBD2,CASSEAPSGGGGTQYF
TRBJ2-3,TRBV7-9,NA,CASSPGTYTDTQYF
TRBJ1-1,TRBV3-1/TRBV3-2,NA,CASSPPGTEAFF
TRBJ1-6,TRBV5-6,NA,CASSLAPTLDSPLHF
TRBJ1-6,TRBV9,NA,CASSPSPNSPLHF
TRBJ1-4,TRBV2,NA,CAGRTQVNEKLFF
TRBJ1-6,TRBV4-3,NA,CASSQEFWSPLHF
TRBJ1-2,TRBV9,TRBD1,CASSPRTGTTLYGYTF
TRBJ1-1,TRBV2,NA,CASSGTRNTEAFF
TRBJ2-1,TRBV6-5,NA,CASSYPMGEQFF
TRBJ2-1,TRBV3-1/TRBV3-2,NA,CASSQATREARRVF
TRBJ2-7,TRBV5-1,NA,CASSLAGQIYEQYF
TRBJ1-4,TRBV19,NA,CATRDQGRREKLFF
TRBJ2-7,TRBV29-1,NA,CSVNRLRGHEQYF
TRBJ2-1,TRBV3-1/TRBV3-2,NA,CASSLPGLGPFF
TRBJ1-5,TRBV3-1/TRBV3-2,TRBD1,CASSQGPGQDSNQPQHF
TRBJ1-5,TRBV27,TRBD1,CASSPYRGSGNQPQHF
TRBJ1-1,TRBV3-1/TRBV3-2,NA,CASSQRGRNTEAFF
TRBJ2-3,TRBV6-1,NA,CASSEGSGKLTQYF
TRBJ2-5,TRBV29-1,TRBD1,CSVEETATGFWETQYF
TRBJ1-2,TRBV5-1,TRBD1,CASSLGQGRGGYTF